This section outlines one T cell receptor (beta chain) sequence together with its context. The table came from immunoSEQ multiplex PCR; TCRdb's copy has only in-frame clones and leaves some out. Of about 83,000 clones in the sample, around 84% were seen once. The data derive from a study of blood T cell repertoires in COVID-19. CDR1 SGHDT and CDR2 YYEEEE come from the germline V gene. CDR3 length: 14 amino acids. The V end lost 2 bases, the J end lost 2 bases, and 7 bases lay between the germline ends. The chain employs TRBV5-6 and TRBJ1-4, with TRBD1 as a possible D gene (6 bases). The sequence was collected from a man aged 80 or over with active or convalescent COVID-19. The sample was peripheral blood. The CDR3 protein is CASSFGQTNEKLFF. The CDR3 DNA is TGTGCCAGCAGCTTTGGACAGACTAATGAAAAACTGTTTTTT.